This is a list of T cell receptor beta chains from one sample in a study of shared clonotypes between healthy human individuals. Measured with immunoSEQ multiplex PCR; TCRdb has only the in-frame clones, and not every one. The repertoire has roughly 680,000 clones, 55% to 75% of them found once; the top ten carry around 1.7%. Material: memory CD4+ T cells sorted from blood. These receptors all come from a woman aged 30 to 39 in good health. CDR3s include the opening cysteine and the closing phenylalanine or tryptophan. D genes are given only for firm matches. The listing skips clone size in some rows; elsewhere it reads once, few, many or a size class.

size	V	J	D	DNA	CDR3
-	TRBV28	TRBJ1-2	-	TGTGCCAGCAGTTTTAATCGGAGGACCTATGGCTACACCTTC	CASSFNRRTYGYTF
many	TRBV7-9	TRBJ2-2	-	TGTGCCAGCAGCTTCAGGGATCCCGGGGAGCTGTTTTTT	CASSFRDPGELFF
-	TRBV19	TRBJ1-5	TRBD1	TGTGCCAGTAGTATAGATTTGGGGACAGGAGTTCATCAGCCCCAGCATTTT	CASSIDLGTGVHQPQHF
-	TRBV27	TRBJ2-1	-	TGTGCCAGCAGTTTATATTCAGGGGGGGAGCAGTTCTTC	CASSLYSGGEQFF
-	TRBV7-9	TRBJ2-1	TRBD2	TGTGCCAGCAGTACCAAGACTAGCGGGAGCAATGAGCAGTTCTTC	CASSTKTSGSNEQFF
once	TRBV29-1	TRBJ2-1	TRBD1	TGCAGCGTTGGTCAGGGGGTTGGCAATGAGCAGTTCTTC	CSVGQGVGNEQFF
-	TRBV5-5	TRBJ1-2	TRBD1	TGTGCCAGCAGCCGGACAGGCGGCGGGGGTGGCTACACCTTC	CASSRTGGGGGYTF
-	TRBV4-1	TRBJ1-1	-	TGCGCCAGCAGCCAACCGACAGCGGAGAAGAACACTGAAGCTTTCTTT	CASSQPTAEKNTEAFF
-	TRBV11-2	TRBJ1-3	-	TGTGCCAGCAGCTTAGGAGGGGTAAACACCATATATTTT	CASSLGGVNTIYF
-	TRBV6-1	TRBJ2-7	TRBD1	TGTGCCAGCACCTCGGGGACAGGGACCTACGAGCAGTACTTC	CASTSGTGTYEQYF
-	TRBV19	TRBJ1-4	-	TGTGCCAGTATCGCTCAGGGGAGTGAAAAACTGTTTTTT	CASIAQGSEKLFF
-	TRBV5-1	TRBJ1-1	TRBD1	TGCGCCAGCAGCCGCGGACAGGGGGCGGGGAACACTGAAGCTTTCTTT	CASSRGQGAGNTEAFF
-	TRBV7-2	TRBJ1-2	TRBD1	TGTGCCAGCAGCTTTCCCCGGGACAGCCTTCGCTATGGCTACACCTTC	CASSFPRDSLRYGYTF
-	TRBV5-3	TRBJ1-5	-	TGTGCCAGAAGCTTGGAACATCAGCCCCAGCATTTT	CARSLEHQPQHF
-	TRBV19	TRBJ1-5	-	TGTGCCAGTACCGAGAGCAATCAGCCCCAGCATTTT	CASTESNQPQHF
-	TRBV10-3	TRBJ2-1	-	TGTGCCATCAGTGTTACAGACGAGCAGTTCTTC	CAISVTDEQFF
few	TRBV19	TRBJ1-4	TRBD1	TGTGCCAGTAGTTTTCCCGGGACAGTAATTGAAAAACTGTTTTTT	CASSFPGTVIEKLFF
once	TRBV5-1	TRBJ2-7	-	TGCGCCAGCAGCTTGGCCGGGGGATCCTACGAGCAGTACTTC	CASSLAGGSYEQYF
-	TRBV4-1	TRBJ2-5	TRBD1	TGCGCCAGCAGCCAAGGCGGACAGGGTTGGCAAGAGGCCCAGTACTTC	CASSQGGQGWQEAQYF
-	TRBV14	TRBJ2-1	-	TGTGCCAGCAGCCCGCCGGGCCCTCTGTTTGAGCAGTTCTTC	CASSPPGPLFEQFF
-	TRBV18	TRBJ1-5	-	TGTGCCAGCTCACCACCTAGGGCGGCAAGTCAGCCCCAGCATTTT	CASSPPRAASQPQHF
-	TRBV5-1	TRBJ2-5	-	TGCGCCAGCAGCTTGGGGGCAGGGCTAGAGACCCAGTACTTC	CASSLGAGLETQYF
few	TRBV28	TRBJ1-1	-	TGTGCCAGCAGTTTATCCCAGCATGAAGCTTTCTTT	CASSLSQHEAFF
few	TRBV27	TRBJ1-4	-	TGTGCCAGCGGACGCAATGGAAAACTGTTTTTT	CASGRNGKLFF
-	TRBV18	TRBJ2-2	-	TGTGCCAGCTCCGAGGGCGCTGCCGGGGAGCTGTTTTTT	CASSEGAAGELFF
-	TRBV10-3	TRBJ1-4	-	TGTGCCATCAGTGATGGGGTTTACGAAAAACTGTTTTTT	CAISDGVYEKLFF
-	TRBV27	TRBJ1-3	TRBD1	TGTGCCAGCAGTATACAGGGGGGAAACACCATATATTTT	CASSIQGGNTIYF
-	TRBV4-1	TRBJ2-1	TRBD2	TGCGCCAGCAGCCGGGGACTAGCGGGAGCCTCCTACAATGAGCAGTTCTTC	CASSRGLAGASYNEQFF
-	TRBV5-1	TRBJ2-7	-	TGCGCCAGCAGCTCCACTGGAGACAGCCTCATCGCCTACGAGCAGTACTTC	CASSSTGDSLIAYEQYF
-	TRBV19	TRBJ2-7	-	TGTGCCAGTAGTATAAGTGTCTCGGGTAGGGCCTACGAGCAGTACTTC	CASSISVSGRAYEQYF
-	TRBV28	TRBJ2-7	TRBD2	TGTGCCAGCAGTTTATCCGGGACTAGTCCCTACGAGCAGTACTTC	CASSLSGTSPYEQYF
-	TRBV27	TRBJ1-6	TRBD1	TGTGCCAGCAGCTTGGGACAGAGGCATTCACCCCTCCACTTT	CASSLGQRHSPLHF
-	TRBV5-1	TRBJ2-3	TRBD2	TGCGCCAGCAGCCCGGGATGGGCTAGCGGGAGGACAGATACGCAGTATTTT	CASSPGWASGRTDTQYF
-	TRBV11-2	TRBJ1-1	-	TGTGCCAGCAGTTTATCCGGGGGAAACACTGAAGCTTTCTTT	CASSLSGGNTEAFF
-	TRBV5-6	TRBJ1-5	TRBD1	TGTGCCAGCAGCTTTGGGACAGGGTTCGGACAGCCCCAGCATTTT	CASSFGTGFGQPQHF
-	TRBV28	TRBJ2-1	-	TGTGCCAGCAGTTTATCATTCAGACACAATGAGCAGTTCTTC	CASSLSFRHNEQFF
-	TRBV7-3	TRBJ1-2	-	TGTGCCAGCAGCTTATCGGGGTTGGATGGCTACACCTTC	CASSLSGLDGYTF
once	TRBV6-1	TRBJ2-3	-	TGTGCCAGCAGTGAATTAGCAAGCACAGATACGCAGTATTTT	CASSELASTDTQYF
-	TRBV28	TRBJ1-1	TRBD1	TGTGCCAGCAGTCAACCAACAGGGGGGAACACTGAAGCTTTCTTT	CASSQPTGGNTEAFF
-	TRBV28	TRBJ1-2	TRBD1	TGTGCCGCCGGGACAGGCAGTTTTGGCTACACCTTC	CAAGTGSFGYTF
-	TRBV6-5	TRBJ1-2	TRBD1	TGTGCCAGCAGCTCCGGGACAGGGGGAGCCTATGGCTACACCTTC	CASSSGTGGAYGYTF